Each of the 9 T cell receptor beta chains below was sequenced from the same sample in a study of blood T cells in healthy people across ages. Primed by a sample-barcoded 5' primer and a J-beta primer mix, a second PCR proceeded for roughly 7 to 12 cycles. Each CDR3 protein is one row after TCRdb ran MiXCR on the 5' RACE reads. This sample yields 750,000 to 950,000 distinct CDR3 sequences, of which 53% are seen a single time; approximately 40% belongs to the top ten. The sequenced material came from blood. Every receptor here comes from a man at least 80 years old in good health.

The chain couples TRBV29-1 to TRBJ1-1, with a possible D match to TRBD1 (5 bases). Germline CDR1 reads SQVTM; CDR2 reads ANQGSEA. The CDR3 runs 14 residues. Trimming stripped 6 bases from V and 1 base from J, with 15 bases between. The CDR3 protein is CSVAHAGGNTEAFF. CDR3 coding DNA: TGCAGCGTCGCCCACGCTGGGGGGAACACTGAAGCTTTCTTT.

The chain is built from TRBV7-9 and TRBJ2-5; no definite D call. The germline CDR1 and CDR2 sequences are SEHNR and FQNEAQ (reference sequence). The V end was cut by 5 bases, the J end by 2 bases, with 18 bases between. The CDR3 runs 16 residues. The CDR3 DNA reads TGTGCCAGCAGCCGCTACACCCCGAATATACAAGAGACCCAGTACTTC. This translates into CASSRYTPNIQETQYF.

The rearrangement joins TRBV24-1 to TRBJ1-1; D is unresolved. Germline V gene lookup returns CDR1 KGHDR and CDR2 SFDVKD. The CDR3 loop spans 11 amino acids. Trimming took off 9 bases at V and 7 bases at J, with 11 bases between the two ends. The CDR3 reads CATSVGREAFF. CDR3 coding DNA: TGTGCCACCTCGGTTGGGCGTGAAGCTTTCTTT.

The gene calls are TRBV12-3 or TRBV12-4 and TRBJ1-1, with D maybe TRBD1 (6 bases). CDR3 length: 14 amino acids. Trimming cost V 5 bases and J 6 bases, with 16 bases left between them. The CDR3 DNA reads as TGTGCCAGCAGTCTTCAGACAGGAGGGGCTGAAGCTTTCTTT. This gives the protein CASSLQTGGAEAFF.

CDR3 in DNA: TGTGCCAGCAGTCGGACAGTCCTCTATGGCTACACCTTC. As protein: CASSRTVLYGYTF. This sequence joins TRBV2 and TRBJ1-2, with D possibly being TRBD1 (6 bases). There are 13 residues in the CDR3. CDR1 SNHLY and CDR2 FYNNEI come from the germline V gene. Trimming left V 5 bases short and J 4 bases short, with 11 bases between.

The table lists this clonotype with a few counts. The chain joins TRBV29-1 to TRBJ2-7; D remains ambiguous. V lost 4 bases, J lost 0 bases, and 7 bases lay in between. CDR3 length: 12 amino acids. Germline V gene data show CDR1 as SQVTM and CDR2 as ANQGSEA. This CDR3 is CSVGITSYEQYF. The CDR3 DNA reads TGCAGCGTTGGTATTACCTCCTACGAGCAGTACTTC.

This clonotype was seen only a few times. The chain couples TRBV10-3 to TRBJ1-2; D not resolved. The CDR3 is made up of 13 amino acids. Trimming left V 4 bases short and J 4 bases short, with 10 bases between. CDR1 and CDR2 from the germline V gene are ENHRY and SYGVKD. CDR3: CAISAIAGYGYTF. The CDR3 coding sequence is TGTGCCATCAGTGCTATAGCAGGCTATGGCTACACCTTC.

This clonotype was observed a few times. This chain joins TRBV27 and TRBJ2-3; D call uncertain. The CDR3 totals 16 residues. V lost 0 bases and J 2 bases, leaving 12 bases between the germline ends. CDR1 is MNHEY, CDR2 SMNVEV, per germline (reference sequence). The CDR3 loop reads CASSLSLGSVTDTQYF. CDR3 sequence (DNA): TGTGCCAGCAGTTTATCGCTAGGGTCCGTCACAGATACGCAGTATTTT.

The genes are TRBV5-1 and TRBJ2-5; perhaps TRBD1 as D (6 bases). The DNA end is more similar to TRBJ2-7, so the J call may be wrong. CDR1 is SGHRS and CDR2 is YFSETQ in the germline V gene. The CDR3 is 14 residues long. The DNA of the CDR3 is TGCGCCAGCAGCTTGAGTGGACAGTTGTACGAGCAGTACTTC. Protein: CASSLSGQLYEQYF.